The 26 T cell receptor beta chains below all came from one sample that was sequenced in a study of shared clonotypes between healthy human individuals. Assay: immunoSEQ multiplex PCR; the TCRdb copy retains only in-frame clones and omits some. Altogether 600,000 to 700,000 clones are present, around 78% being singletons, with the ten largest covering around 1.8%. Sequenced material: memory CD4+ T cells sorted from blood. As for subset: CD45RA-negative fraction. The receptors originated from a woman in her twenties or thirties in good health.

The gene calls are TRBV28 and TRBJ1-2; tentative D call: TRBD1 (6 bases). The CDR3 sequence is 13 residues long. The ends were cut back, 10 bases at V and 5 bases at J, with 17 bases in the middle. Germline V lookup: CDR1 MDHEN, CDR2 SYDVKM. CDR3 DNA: TGTGCCACCCGTGATGGGGGGCGTTATGGCTACACCTTC. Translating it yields CATRDGGRYGYTF.

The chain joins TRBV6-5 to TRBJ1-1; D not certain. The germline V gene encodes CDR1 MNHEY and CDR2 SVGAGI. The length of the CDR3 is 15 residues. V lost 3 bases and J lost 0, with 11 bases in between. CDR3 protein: CASSYQPRMNTEAFF. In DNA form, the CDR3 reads TGTGCCAGCAGTTATCAACCCAGAATGAACACTGAAGCTTTCTTT.

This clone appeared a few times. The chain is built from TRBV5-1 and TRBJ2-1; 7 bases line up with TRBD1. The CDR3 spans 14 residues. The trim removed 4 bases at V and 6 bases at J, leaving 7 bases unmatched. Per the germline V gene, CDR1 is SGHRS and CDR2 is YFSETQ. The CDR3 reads CASSQGTVSNEQFF. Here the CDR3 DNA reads TGCGCCAGCAGCCAGGGGACAGTAAGCAATGAGCAGTTCTTC. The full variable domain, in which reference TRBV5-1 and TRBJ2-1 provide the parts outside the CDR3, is KAGVTQTPRYLIKTRGQQVTLSCSPISGHRSVSWYQQTPGQGLQFLFEYFSETQRNKGNFPGRFSGRQFSNSRSEMNVSTLELGDSALYLCASSQGTVSNEQFFGPGTRLTVL.

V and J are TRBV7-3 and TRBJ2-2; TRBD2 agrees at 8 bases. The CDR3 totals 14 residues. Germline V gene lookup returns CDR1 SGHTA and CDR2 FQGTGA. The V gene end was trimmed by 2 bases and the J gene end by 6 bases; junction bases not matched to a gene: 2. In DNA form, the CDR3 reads TGTGCCAGCAGCTTAGGACTAGCCGCCGGGGAGCTGTTTTTT. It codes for CASSLGLAAGELFF.

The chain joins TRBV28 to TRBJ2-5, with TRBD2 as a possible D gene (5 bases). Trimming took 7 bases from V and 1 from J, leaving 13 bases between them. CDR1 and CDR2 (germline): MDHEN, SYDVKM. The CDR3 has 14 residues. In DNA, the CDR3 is TGTGCCAGCAACCCCTTGGGAGTCCAAGAGACCCAGTACTTC. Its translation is CASNPLGVQETQYF.

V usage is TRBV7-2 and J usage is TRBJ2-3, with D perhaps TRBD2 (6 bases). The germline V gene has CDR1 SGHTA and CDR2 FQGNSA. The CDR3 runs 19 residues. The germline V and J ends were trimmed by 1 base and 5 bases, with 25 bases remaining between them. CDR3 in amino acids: CASSLVVLALTGVVDTQYF. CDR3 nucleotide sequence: TGTGCCAGCAGCTTAGTCGTCTTAGCGTTGACGGGAGTGGTAGATACGCAGTATTTT.

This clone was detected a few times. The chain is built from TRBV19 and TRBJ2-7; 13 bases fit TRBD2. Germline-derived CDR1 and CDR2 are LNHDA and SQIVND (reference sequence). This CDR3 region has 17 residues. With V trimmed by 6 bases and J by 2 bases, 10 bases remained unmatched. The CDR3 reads CASSLFYGTSGTYEQYF. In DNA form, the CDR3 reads TGTGCCAGTAGCCTTTTCTACGGGACTAGCGGGACCTACGAGCAGTACTTC.

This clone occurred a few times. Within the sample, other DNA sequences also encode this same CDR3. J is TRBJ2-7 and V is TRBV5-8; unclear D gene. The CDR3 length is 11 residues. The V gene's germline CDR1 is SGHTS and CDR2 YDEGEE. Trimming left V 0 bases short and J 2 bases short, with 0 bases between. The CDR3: CASSLAYEQYF. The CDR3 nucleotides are TGTGCCAGCAGCTTGGCCTACGAGCAGTACTTC. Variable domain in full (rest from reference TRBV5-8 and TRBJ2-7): EAGVTQSPTHLIKTRGQQATLRCSPISGHTSVYWYQQALGLGLQFLLWYDEGEERNRGNFPPRFSGRQFPNYSSELNVNALELEDSALYLCASSLAYEQYFGPGTRLTVT.

For the CDR3, the DNA is TGTGCCAGCAGCTTAAAGGCTAGCGACTACAATGAGCAGTTCTTC. This encodes CASSLKASDYNEQFF. The chain has TRBV7-9 and TRBJ2-1, with a possible D match to TRBD2 (6 bases). CDR3 size: 15 residues. The germline CDR1 and CDR2 sequences are SEHNR and FQNEAQ (reference sequence). The V and J ends lost 2 bases and 3 bases respectively, with 11 bases between them.

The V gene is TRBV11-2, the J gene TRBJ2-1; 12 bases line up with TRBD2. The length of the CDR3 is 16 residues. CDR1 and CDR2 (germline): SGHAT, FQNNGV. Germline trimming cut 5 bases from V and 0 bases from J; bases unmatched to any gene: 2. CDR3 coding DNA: TGTGCCAGCAGCAAGACTAGCGGGAGCTCCTACAATGAGCAGTTCTTC. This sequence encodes CASSKTSGSSYNEQFF.

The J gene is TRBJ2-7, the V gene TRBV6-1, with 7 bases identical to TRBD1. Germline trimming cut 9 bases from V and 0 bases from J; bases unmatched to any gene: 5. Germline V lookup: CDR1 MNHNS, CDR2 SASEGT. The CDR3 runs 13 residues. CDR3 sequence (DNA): TGTGCCAGTGTGGGACAGATCTCCTACGAGCAGTACTTC. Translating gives CASVGQISYEQYF.

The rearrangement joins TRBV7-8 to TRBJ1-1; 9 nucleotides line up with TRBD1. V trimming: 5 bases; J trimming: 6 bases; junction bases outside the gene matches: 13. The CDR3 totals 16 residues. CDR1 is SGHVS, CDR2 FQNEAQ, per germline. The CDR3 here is CASSPERTGVRAEAFF. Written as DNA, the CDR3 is TGTGCCAGCAGCCCCGAAAGGACAGGGGTAAGGGCTGAAGCTTTCTTT.

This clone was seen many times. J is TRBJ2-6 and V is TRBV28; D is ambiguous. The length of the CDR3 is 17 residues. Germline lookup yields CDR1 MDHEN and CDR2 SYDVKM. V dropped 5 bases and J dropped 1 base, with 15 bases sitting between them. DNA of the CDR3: TGTGCCAGCAGTCTGACGTTCCTAGGTTCTGGGGCCAACGTCCTGACTTTC. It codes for CASSLTFLGSGANVLTF.

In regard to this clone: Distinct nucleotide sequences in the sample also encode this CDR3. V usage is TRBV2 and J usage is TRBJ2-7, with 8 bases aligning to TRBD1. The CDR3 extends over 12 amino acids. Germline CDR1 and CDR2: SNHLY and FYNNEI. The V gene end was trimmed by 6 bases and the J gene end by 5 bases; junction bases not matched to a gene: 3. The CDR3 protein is CASSGQGNEQYF. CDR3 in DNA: TGTGCCAGCAGCGGACAGGGAAACGAGCAGTACTTC. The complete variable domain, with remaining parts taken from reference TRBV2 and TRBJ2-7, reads EPEVTQTPSHQVTQMGQEVILRCVPISNHLYFYWYRQILGQKVEFLVSFYNNEISEKSEIFDDQFSVERPDGSNFTLKIRSTKLEDSAMYFCASSGQGNEQYFGPGTRLTVT.

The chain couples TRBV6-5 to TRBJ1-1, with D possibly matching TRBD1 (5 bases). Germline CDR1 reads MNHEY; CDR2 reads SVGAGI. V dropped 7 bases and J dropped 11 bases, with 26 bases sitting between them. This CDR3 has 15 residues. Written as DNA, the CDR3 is TGTGCCAGCAACACATACCCGGGGCCGACCTCTAGGGCTTTCTTT. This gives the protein CASNTYPGPTSRAFF.

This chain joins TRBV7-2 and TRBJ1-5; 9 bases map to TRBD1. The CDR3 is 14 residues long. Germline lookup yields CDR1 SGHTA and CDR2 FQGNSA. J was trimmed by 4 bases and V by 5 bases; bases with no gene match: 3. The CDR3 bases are TGTGCCAGCAGCGTGACAGGGGGGAATCAGCCCCAGCATTTT. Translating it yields CASSVTGGNQPQHF.

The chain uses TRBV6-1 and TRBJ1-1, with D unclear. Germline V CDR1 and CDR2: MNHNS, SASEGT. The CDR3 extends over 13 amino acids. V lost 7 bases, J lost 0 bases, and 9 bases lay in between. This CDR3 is CASNFGLNTEAFF. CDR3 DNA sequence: TGTGCCAGCAACTTCGGACTGAACACTGAAGCTTTCTTT.

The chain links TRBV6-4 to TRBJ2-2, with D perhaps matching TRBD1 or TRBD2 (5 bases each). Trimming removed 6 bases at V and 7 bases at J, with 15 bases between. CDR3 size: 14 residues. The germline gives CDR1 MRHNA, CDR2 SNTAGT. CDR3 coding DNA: TGTGCCAGCAGGAGGGAAGGGGCTATCGGGGAGCTGTTTTTT. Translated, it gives CASRREGAIGELFF.

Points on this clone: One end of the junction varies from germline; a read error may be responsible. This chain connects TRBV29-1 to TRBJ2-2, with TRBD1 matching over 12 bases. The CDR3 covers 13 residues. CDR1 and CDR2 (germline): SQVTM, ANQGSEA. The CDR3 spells CGGQGAGTGELFF. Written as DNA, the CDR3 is TGTGGGGGACAGGGGGCCGGAACCGGGGAGCTGTTTTTT.

The CDR3 sequence is CAWSPDLADTQYF. As DNA, the CDR3 is TGTGCCTGGTCTCCGGATCTGGCAGATACGCAGTATTTT. The V gene is TRBV30, the J gene TRBJ2-3; no clear D. The CDR3 contains 13 residues. With 5 bases removed from V and 4 bases from J, the gap between germline ends came to 13 bases. CDR1 GTSNPN and CDR2 SVGIG come from the germline V gene (reference sequence).

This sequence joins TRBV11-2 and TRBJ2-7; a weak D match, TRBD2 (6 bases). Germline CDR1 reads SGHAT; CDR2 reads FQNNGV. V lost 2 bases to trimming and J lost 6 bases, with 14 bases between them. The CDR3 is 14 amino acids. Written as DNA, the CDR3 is TGTGCCAGCAGCTTATCCACCCCCGGGGGCGAGCAGTACTTC. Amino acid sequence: CASSLSTPGGEQYF.

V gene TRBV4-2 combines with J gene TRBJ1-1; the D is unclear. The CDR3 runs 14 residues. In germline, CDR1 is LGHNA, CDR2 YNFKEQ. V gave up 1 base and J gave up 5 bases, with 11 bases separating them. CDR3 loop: CASSQVDGYTEAFF. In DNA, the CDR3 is TGTGCCAGCAGCCAAGTAGACGGTTATACTGAAGCTTTCTTT.

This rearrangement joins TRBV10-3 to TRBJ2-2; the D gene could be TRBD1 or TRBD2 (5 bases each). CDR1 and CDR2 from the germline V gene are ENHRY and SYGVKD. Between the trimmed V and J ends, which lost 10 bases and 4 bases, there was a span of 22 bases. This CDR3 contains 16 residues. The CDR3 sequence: CATSGDPPSGTGELFF. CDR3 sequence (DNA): TGTGCCACATCCGGGGACCCGCCAAGCGGCACCGGGGAGCTGTTTTTT.

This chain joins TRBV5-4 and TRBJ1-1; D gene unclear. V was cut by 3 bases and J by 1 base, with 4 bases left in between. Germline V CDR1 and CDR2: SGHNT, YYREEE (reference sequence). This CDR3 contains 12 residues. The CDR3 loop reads CASSSPNTEAFF. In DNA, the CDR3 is TGTGCCAGCAGCTCCCCGAACACTGAAGCTTTCTTT.

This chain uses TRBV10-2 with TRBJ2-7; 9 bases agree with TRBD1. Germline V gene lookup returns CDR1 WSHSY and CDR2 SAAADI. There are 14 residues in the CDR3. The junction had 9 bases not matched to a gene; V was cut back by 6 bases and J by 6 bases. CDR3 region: CASRATGGGSEQYF. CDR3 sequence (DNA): TGCGCCAGCAGAGCTACAGGGGGCGGCTCCGAGCAGTACTTC.

CDR3 loop: CASSMREGFTGELFF. In DNA form, the CDR3 reads TGTGCCAGTAGTATGCGGGAGGGTTTCACCGGGGAGCTGTTTTTT. V and J are TRBV19 and TRBJ2-2, with 9 bases fitting TRBD2. Germline V gene sequence: CDR1 LNHDA, CDR2 SQIVND (reference sequence). The V and J ends lost 3 bases and 4 bases, in that order; junction bases with no gene match: 3. This CDR3 has 15 residues.